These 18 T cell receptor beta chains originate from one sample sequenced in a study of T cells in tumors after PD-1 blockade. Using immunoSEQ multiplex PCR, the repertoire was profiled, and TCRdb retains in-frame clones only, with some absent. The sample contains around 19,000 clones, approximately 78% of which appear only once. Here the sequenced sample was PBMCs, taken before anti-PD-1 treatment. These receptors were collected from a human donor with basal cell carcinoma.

The CDR3 bases are TGTGCCAGCGCCCTGGCCAATCTTGGGGCCAACGTCCTGACTTTC. Amino acids: CASALANLGANVLTF. The chain is built from TRBV7-2 and TRBJ2-6, with D uncertain. This CDR3 is 15 amino acids long. Germline lookup yields CDR1 SGHTA and CDR2 FQGNSA. Trimming removed 8 bases from V and 3 bases from J, with 14 bases in between.

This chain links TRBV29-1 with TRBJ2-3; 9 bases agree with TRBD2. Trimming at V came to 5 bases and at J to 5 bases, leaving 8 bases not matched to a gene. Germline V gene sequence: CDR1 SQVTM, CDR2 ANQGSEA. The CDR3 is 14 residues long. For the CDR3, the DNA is TGCAGCGTTACAGCGGGAGGATATATAGATACGCAGTATTTT. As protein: CSVTAGGYIDTQYF.

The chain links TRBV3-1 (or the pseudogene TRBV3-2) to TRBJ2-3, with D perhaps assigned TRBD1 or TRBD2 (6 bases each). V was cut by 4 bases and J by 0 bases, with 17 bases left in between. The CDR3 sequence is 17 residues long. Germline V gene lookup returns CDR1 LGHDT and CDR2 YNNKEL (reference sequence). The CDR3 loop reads CASSPPPGAASTDTQYF. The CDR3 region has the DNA TGTGCCAGCAGCCCCCCCCCGGGGGCCGCTAGCACAGATACGCAGTATTTT.

The CDR3 sequence: CASSWGEGATEAFF. The CDR3 DNA is TGCGCCAGCAGCTGGGGTGAGGGGGCCACTGAAGCTTTCTTT. The chain joins TRBV5-1 to TRBJ1-1, with 7 bases that match TRBD1. Germline V gives CDR1 SGHRS, CDR2 YFSETQ. Trimming removed 3 bases from V and 4 bases from J; junction bases left unmatched: 6. The CDR3 contains 14 residues.

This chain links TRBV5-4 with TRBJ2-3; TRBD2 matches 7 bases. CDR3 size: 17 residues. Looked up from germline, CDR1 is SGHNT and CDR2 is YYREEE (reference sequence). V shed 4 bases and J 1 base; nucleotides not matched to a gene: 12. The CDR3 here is CASSPGRGSGRTDTQYF. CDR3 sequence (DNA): TGTGCCAGCAGCCCGGGGCGGGGGAGTGGTCGCACAGATACGCAGTATTTT.

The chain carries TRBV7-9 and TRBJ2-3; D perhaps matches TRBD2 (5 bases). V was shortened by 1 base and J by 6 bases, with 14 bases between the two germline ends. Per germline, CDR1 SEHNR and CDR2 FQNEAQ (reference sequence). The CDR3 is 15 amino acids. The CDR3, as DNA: TGTGCCAGCAGCTTAGATGGGCGGGTAGGGGATACGCAGTATTTT. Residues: CASSLDGRVGDTQYF.

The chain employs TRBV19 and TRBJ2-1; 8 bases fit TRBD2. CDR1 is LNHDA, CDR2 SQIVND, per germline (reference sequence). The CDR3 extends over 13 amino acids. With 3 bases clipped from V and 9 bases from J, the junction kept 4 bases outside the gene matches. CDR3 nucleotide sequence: TGTGCCAGTAGTATGTCCGGGAGGGGTGAGCAGTTCTTC. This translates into CASSMSGRGEQFF.

CDR3 residues: CATTRGAQSYEQYF. Written as DNA, the CDR3 is TGTGCCACCACACGGGGCGCCCAGTCCTACGAGCAGTACTTC. The chain recombines TRBV6-5 with TRBJ2-7, with D perhaps being TRBD1 or TRBD2 (5 bases each). Germline V CDR1 and CDR2: MNHEY, SVGAGI. The V end lost 10 bases, the J end lost 1 base, and 17 bases lay between the germline ends. The CDR3 covers 14 residues.

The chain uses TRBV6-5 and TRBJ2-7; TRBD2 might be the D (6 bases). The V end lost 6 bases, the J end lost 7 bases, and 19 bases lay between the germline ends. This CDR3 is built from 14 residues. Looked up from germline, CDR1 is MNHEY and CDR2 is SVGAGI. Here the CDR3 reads CASSPSLIRGEQYF. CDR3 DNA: TGTGCCAGCAGCCCGAGTCTTATCCGGGGGGAGCAGTACTTC.

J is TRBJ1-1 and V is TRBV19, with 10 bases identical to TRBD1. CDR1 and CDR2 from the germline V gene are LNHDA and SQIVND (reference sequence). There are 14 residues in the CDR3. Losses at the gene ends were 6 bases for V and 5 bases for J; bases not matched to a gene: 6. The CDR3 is CASSPDRGRTEAFF. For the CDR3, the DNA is TGTGCCAGTAGCCCCGACAGGGGGCGTACTGAAGCTTTCTTT.

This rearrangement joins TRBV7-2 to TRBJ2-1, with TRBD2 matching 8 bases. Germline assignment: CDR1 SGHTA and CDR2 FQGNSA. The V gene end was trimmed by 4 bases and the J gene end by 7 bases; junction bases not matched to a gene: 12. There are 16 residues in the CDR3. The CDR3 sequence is CASSSRGLAGTNEQFF. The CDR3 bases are TGTGCCAGCAGCTCGAGAGGGCTAGCGGGTACAAATGAGCAGTTCTTC.

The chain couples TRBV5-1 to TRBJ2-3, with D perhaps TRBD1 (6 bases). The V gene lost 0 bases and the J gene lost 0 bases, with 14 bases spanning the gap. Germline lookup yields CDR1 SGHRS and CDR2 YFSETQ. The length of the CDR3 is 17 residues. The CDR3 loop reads CASSLAPDSTSTDTQYF. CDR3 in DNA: TGCGCCAGCAGCTTGGCCCCGGACAGTACTAGCACAGATACGCAGTATTTT.

In nucleotides, the CDR3 is TGTGCCAGCAGCCCTCCCCGGACTAGCTGGTATTCTGGGGCCAACGTCCTGACTTTC. This sequence encodes CASSPPRTSWYSGANVLTF. The chain has TRBV3-1 (or the pseudogene TRBV3-2) and TRBJ2-6, with TRBD2 identical over 8 bases. This CDR3 region has 19 residues. CDR1 is LGHDT and CDR2 is YNNKEL in the germline V gene (reference sequence). V shed 4 bases, J shed 1 base, and the junction held 12 bases outside the gene matches.

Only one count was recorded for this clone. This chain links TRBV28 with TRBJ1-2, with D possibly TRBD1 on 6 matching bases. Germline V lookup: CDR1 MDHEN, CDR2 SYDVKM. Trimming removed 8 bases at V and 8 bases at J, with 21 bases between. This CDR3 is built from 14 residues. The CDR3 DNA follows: TGTGCCAGCTTAGTAGCAGGGGAAAGCAACGGCTACACCTTC. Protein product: CASLVAGESNGYTF.

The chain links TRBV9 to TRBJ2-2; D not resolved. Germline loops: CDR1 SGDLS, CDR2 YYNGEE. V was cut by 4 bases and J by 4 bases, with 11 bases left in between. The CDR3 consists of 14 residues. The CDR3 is CASSSQSGTGELFF. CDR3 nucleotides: TGTGCCAGCAGCTCCCAATCTGGCACCGGGGAGCTGTTTTTT.

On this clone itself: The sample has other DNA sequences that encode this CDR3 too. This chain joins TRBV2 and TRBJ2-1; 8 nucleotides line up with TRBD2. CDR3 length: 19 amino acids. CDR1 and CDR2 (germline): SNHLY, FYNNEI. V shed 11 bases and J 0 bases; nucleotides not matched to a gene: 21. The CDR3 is CARCDGGARVGSSYNEQFF. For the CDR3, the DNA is TGTGCCCGCTGTGACGGGGGGGCGCGGGTGGGGAGCTCCTACAATGAGCAGTTCTTC.

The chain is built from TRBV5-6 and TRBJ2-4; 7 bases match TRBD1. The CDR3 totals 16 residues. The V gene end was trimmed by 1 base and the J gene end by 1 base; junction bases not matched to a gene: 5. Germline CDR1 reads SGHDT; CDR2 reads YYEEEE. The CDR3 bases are TGTGCCAGCAGCTTGCCAGGGGGAGTTGCCAAAAACATTCAGTACTTC. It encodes CASSLPGGVAKNIQYF.

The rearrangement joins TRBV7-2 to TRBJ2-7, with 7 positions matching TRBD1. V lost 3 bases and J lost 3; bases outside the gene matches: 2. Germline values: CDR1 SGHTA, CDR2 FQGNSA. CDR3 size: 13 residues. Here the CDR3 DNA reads TGTGCCAGCAGCTTTCCAGGGGGCTACGAGCAGTACTTC. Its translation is CASSFPGGYEQYF.